This T cell receptor (beta chain) was observed in a study of blood T cell repertoires in COVID-19. About the study: The United States, Italy and Spain supplied acute and convalescent COVID-19 samples. Nucleic acid was either cDNA or gDNA, and it came from T cells, B-cell-depleted T cells, or PBMCs.

Trimming took 4 bases from V and 7 from J; bases not matched to a gene: 13. Germline assignment: CDR1 LGHNA and CDR2 YNFKEQ. The CDR3 runs to 18 residues. This clone came up once. In the source study's methods: The assay estimated nucleated cells by amplifying reference gene primers. Sequenced by immunoSEQ multiplex PCR; TCRdb stores in-frame clones only, minus some. V, J and clone size are those of that table, while D and trimming were read from the DNA. The data contain fewer than 250,000 clones, approximately 84% of them singletons. The sample was peripheral blood. This chain connects TRBV4-2 to TRBJ2-3, with 14 bases matching TRBD2. The sequence derives from a woman aged 45-65 years with active or convalescent COVID-19. The CDR3 bases are TGTGCCAGCAGCCGATATCCGGGACTAGCGGGGGAGGGTTATACGCAGTATTTT. Protein: CASSRYPGLAGEGYTQYF.